These T cell receptor beta chains were read from a single sample in a study of blood T cell repertoires in COVID-19. This table comes from immunoSEQ multiplex PCR, and its TCRdb copy is limited to in-frame clones, with some not included. The data hold about 140,000 clones, with approximately 90% observed a single time. The specimen sequenced was peripheral blood. Source of these receptors: a man aged 60 to 75 with active or convalescent COVID-19. The CDR3 runs from the conserved cysteine through the conserved F or W. A D gene is named only where the DNA matches it firmly. For some rows the clone size is stated as once, few or many, or as a class when expanded; others skip it.

v_call: TRBV18; clone_size: .; j_call: TRBJ1-5; d_call: TRBD1; cdr3_nt: TGTGCCTGCTCACGACAGGGGGACAATCAGCCCCAGCATTTT; cdr3_aa: CACSRQGDNQPQHF
v_call: TRBV28; clone_size: few; j_call: TRBJ1-4; d_call: .; cdr3_nt: TGTGCCAGCAGTGTACAGGGTGCAACTAATGAAAAACTGTTTTTT; cdr3_aa: CASSVQGATNEKLFF
v_call: TRBV3-1/TRBV3-2; clone_size: .; j_call: TRBJ2-2; d_call: .; cdr3_nt: TGTGCCAGCAGCCAAGAACCGAGCGGAGCACCCGGGGAGCTGTTTTTT; cdr3_aa: CASSQEPSGAPGELFF
v_call: TRBV19; clone_size: .; j_call: TRBJ2-1; d_call: .; cdr3_nt: TGTGCCAGTGGACGACTTGGGACAGAGCAGTTCTTC; cdr3_aa: CASGRLGTEQFF
v_call: TRBV27; clone_size: .; j_call: TRBJ1-2; d_call: TRBD1; cdr3_nt: TGTGCCAGCAGTTTATATCCTCCGGGACAGGGTGGCTATGGCTACACCTTC; cdr3_aa: CASSLYPPGQGGYGYTF
v_call: TRBV28; clone_size: .; j_call: TRBJ1-4; d_call: .; cdr3_nt: TGTGCCAGCAGTTTCCTCACACAGGAGAGAAATGAAAAACTGTTTTTT; cdr3_aa: CASSFLTQERNEKLFF
v_call: TRBV5-1; clone_size: once; j_call: TRBJ2-2; d_call: TRBD1; cdr3_nt: TGCGCCAGCAGCTTGGAGTGGACAGGGGTAACCGGGGAGCTGTTTTTT; cdr3_aa: CASSLEWTGVTGELFF
v_call: TRBV3-1/TRBV3-2; clone_size: .; j_call: TRBJ2-1; d_call: .; cdr3_nt: TGTGCCAGCAGCCAAGGAGGCGGTGAGCAGTTCTTC; cdr3_aa: CASSQGGGEQFF
v_call: TRBV19; clone_size: .; j_call: TRBJ2-7; d_call: TRBD1; cdr3_nt: TGTGCCAGTAGTATCCGGGACAGGGGTATCTACGAGCAGTACTTC; cdr3_aa: CASSIRDRGIYEQYF
v_call: TRBV6-5; clone_size: .; j_call: TRBJ2-7; d_call: TRBD2; cdr3_nt: TGTGCCAGCAGTTACTCTGGTAGCGGGAGTTCTGTGGAGCAGTACTTC; cdr3_aa: CASSYSGSGSSVEQYF
v_call: TRBV11-1; clone_size: .; j_call: TRBJ2-6; d_call: TRBD1; cdr3_nt: TGTGCCAGCAGCTTGGACAGGTCGTCTGGGGCCAACGTCCTGACTTTC; cdr3_aa: CASSLDRSSGANVLTF
v_call: TRBV19; clone_size: .; j_call: TRBJ1-5; d_call: .; cdr3_nt: TGTGCCAGTAGTATGGTAGGAATTCGGGTCGCTAGCAATCAGCCCCAGCATTTT; cdr3_aa: CASSMVGIRVASNQPQHF
v_call: TRBV7-3; clone_size: .; j_call: TRBJ2-2; d_call: TRBD1; cdr3_nt: TGTGCCAGCAGCTACGACAGGGTCACCGGGGAGCTGTTTTTT; cdr3_aa: CASSYDRVTGELFF
v_call: TRBV27; clone_size: .; j_call: TRBJ1-6; d_call: .; cdr3_nt: TGTGCCAGCAGTCCAGGGAACGATTCACCCCTCCACTTT; cdr3_aa: CASSPGNDSPLHF
v_call: TRBV7-3; clone_size: .; j_call: TRBJ2-2; d_call: .; cdr3_nt: TGTGCCAGCAGCCTCCTAGGACTTCTGAACACCGGGGAGCTGTTTTTT; cdr3_aa: CASSLLGLLNTGELFF
v_call: TRBV27; clone_size: .; j_call: TRBJ2-2; d_call: .; cdr3_nt: TGTGCCAGCAGTCCTACGAACACCGGGGAGCTGTTTTTT; cdr3_aa: CASSPTNTGELFF
v_call: TRBV28; clone_size: once; j_call: TRBJ1-1; d_call: TRBD1; cdr3_nt: TGTGCCAGCAGACCGGGACAGCTGAACACTGAAGCTTTCTTT; cdr3_aa: CASRPGQLNTEAFF
v_call: TRBV11-1; clone_size: .; j_call: TRBJ2-1; d_call: .; cdr3_nt: TGTGCCAGCAGCTTAGTGGCAGGGACATACAATGAGCAGTTCTTC; cdr3_aa: CASSLVAGTYNEQFF
v_call: TRBV18; clone_size: .; j_call: TRBJ2-5; d_call: .; cdr3_nt: TGTGCCAGCTCACCTACAGCCAGGGAAGGGGAGACCCAGTACTTC; cdr3_aa: CASSPTAREGETQYF
v_call: TRBV11-1; clone_size: .; j_call: TRBJ1-6; d_call: .; cdr3_nt: TGTGCCAGCCTCCAGAGGGACTTT; cdr3_aa: CASLQRDF
v_call: TRBV27; clone_size: .; j_call: TRBJ1-2; d_call: .; cdr3_nt: TGTGCCAGCAGAGCGGCAGGGGCTAACTATGGCTACACCTTC; cdr3_aa: CASRAAGANYGYTF
v_call: TRBV25-1; clone_size: once; j_call: TRBJ1-2; d_call: TRBD1; cdr3_nt: TGTGCCAGCAGTGATCTCAGGGGGTACCATGGCTACACCTTC; cdr3_aa: CASSDLRGYHGYTF
v_call: TRBV6-2/TRBV6-3; clone_size: few; j_call: TRBJ2-7; d_call: TRBD1; cdr3_nt: TGTGCCAGCAGTTCGGGACAGCTTTGGACCTACGAGCAGTACTTC; cdr3_aa: CASSSGQLWTYEQYF
v_call: TRBV6-2/TRBV6-3; clone_size: .; j_call: TRBJ1-2; d_call: .; cdr3_nt: TGTGCCAGCAGTCTGACAGGTGGCTACACCTTC; cdr3_aa: CASSLTGGYTF
v_call: TRBV2; clone_size: .; j_call: TRBJ2-1; d_call: TRBD2; cdr3_nt: TGTGCCAGCGGTAGCGGGACCTACAATGAGCAGTTCTTC; cdr3_aa: CASGSGTYNEQFF
v_call: TRBV2; clone_size: .; j_call: TRBJ1-5; d_call: .; cdr3_nt: TGTGCCAGCAGTGAGGTCCAGGGGCGGGATCAGCCCCAGCATTTT; cdr3_aa: CASSEVQGRDQPQHF
v_call: TRBV12-3/TRBV12-4; clone_size: .; j_call: TRBJ2-5; d_call: TRBD1; cdr3_nt: TGTGCCAGCAGTTTCGACAGGGAGACGACCCAGTACTTC; cdr3_aa: CASSFDRETTQYF
v_call: TRBV5-1; clone_size: .; j_call: TRBJ2-1; d_call: TRBD2; cdr3_nt: TGCGCCAGCAGCTTCCTAGCGGGGGCCGCCCCGAATGAGCAGTTCTTC; cdr3_aa: CASSFLAGAAPNEQFF
v_call: TRBV10-3; clone_size: .; j_call: TRBJ2-5; d_call: .; cdr3_nt: TGTGCCATCAGTGATGAGGGGGGGGGCCTAGAGACCCAGTACTTC; cdr3_aa: CAISDEGGGLETQYF
v_call: TRBV7-3; clone_size: .; j_call: TRBJ2-1; d_call: TRBD2; cdr3_nt: TGTGCCAGCAGCTCCCAAGCGGGGGATGAGCAGTTCTTC; cdr3_aa: CASSSQAGDEQFF
v_call: TRBV4-1; clone_size: .; j_call: TRBJ1-5; d_call: TRBD1; cdr3_nt: TGCGCCAGCAGCTACAGGGGCGTCGGTCAGCCCCAGCATTTT; cdr3_aa: CASSYRGVGQPQHF
v_call: TRBV20-1; clone_size: .; j_call: TRBJ2-3; d_call: TRBD2; cdr3_nt: TGCAGTGCTAGTCTACTAGCGGGGGGGAAAACAGATACGCAGTATTTT; cdr3_aa: CSASLLAGGKTDTQYF
v_call: TRBV24-1; clone_size: .; j_call: TRBJ1-1; d_call: TRBD1; cdr3_nt: TGTGCCACCAGTCAGGGGGGTGGCACTGAAGCTTTCTTT; cdr3_aa: CATSQGGGTEAFF
v_call: TRBV3-1/TRBV3-2; clone_size: once; j_call: TRBJ1-6; d_call: .; cdr3_nt: TGTGCCAGCAGCCAATATTTCTCCTCACCCCTCCACTTT; cdr3_aa: CASSQYFSSPLHF
v_call: TRBV25-1; clone_size: .; j_call: TRBJ1-4; d_call: .; cdr3_nt: TGTGCCAGCAGTGTAACAACTAATGAAAAACTGTTTTTT; cdr3_aa: CASSVTTNEKLFF
v_call: TRBV2; clone_size: .; j_call: TRBJ1-6; d_call: .; cdr3_nt: TGTGCCAGCAGTGTGGGACTGCCGAGGGGTTCACCCCTCCACTTT; cdr3_aa: CASSVGLPRGSPLHF
v_call: TRBV28; clone_size: .; j_call: TRBJ1-4; d_call: .; cdr3_nt: TGTGCCAGCAGGGACACAGCAACTAATGAAAAACTGTTTTTT; cdr3_aa: CASRDTATNEKLFF